These T cell receptor beta chains were read from a single sample in a study of blood T cell repertoires in COVID-19. Profiled with immunoSEQ multiplex PCR; TCRdb holds only in-frame clones, not every one. Among over 200,000 clones listed, around 90% were seen once. The sequenced sample was peripheral blood. These receptors were taken from a human donor in a cohort sampled during active COVID-19. Each CDR3 is given with its conserved first and last residue. A D gene is named only where the DNA matches it firmly. Clone size appears in some rows only: once, few, many, or a class for an expanded clone.

v_call: TRBV20-1
clone_size: -
d_call: TRBD2
j_call: TRBJ2-3
cdr3_nt: TGCAGTGCTAGTCCTTTGTTAGCGGGAGGCCCTGGAGATACGCAGTATTTT
cdr3_aa: CSASPLLAGGPGDTQYF

v_call: TRBV12-5
clone_size: -
d_call: TRBD1
j_call: TRBJ1-5
cdr3_nt: TGTGCTAGTGGTTTTCCCCCAGGGGGACAGCCCCAGCATTTT
cdr3_aa: CASGFPPGGQPQHF

v_call: TRBV7-9
clone_size: -
d_call: -
j_call: TRBJ1-5
cdr3_nt: TGTGCCAGCAGCTTAGACAGGGGCAATCAGCCCCAGCATTTT
cdr3_aa: CASSLDRGNQPQHF

v_call: TRBV6-5
clone_size: -
d_call: TRBD1
j_call: TRBJ1-4
cdr3_nt: TGTGCCAGCAGGCCGGACAGGGGGCACCTACGACTGTTTTTT
cdr3_aa: CASRPDRGHLRLFF

v_call: TRBV19
clone_size: -
d_call: -
j_call: TRBJ2-7
cdr3_nt: TGTGCCAGTAGGAGTCAGGGAACAACCCTTTCCTACGAGCAGTACTTC
cdr3_aa: CASRSQGTTLSYEQYF

v_call: TRBV6-5
clone_size: -
d_call: -
j_call: TRBJ1-2
cdr3_nt: TGTGCCAGCCTCGCCTTCACAGTAAACTATGGCTACACCTTC
cdr3_aa: CASLAFTVNYGYTF

v_call: TRBV5-6
clone_size: -
d_call: -
j_call: TRBJ2-1
cdr3_nt: TGTGCCAGCAGCTTCTCCAATGAGCAGTTCTTC
cdr3_aa: CASSFSNEQFF

v_call: TRBV13
clone_size: -
d_call: -
j_call: TRBJ2-7
cdr3_nt: TGTGCCAGCAGCTTTACAGGCGACGAGCAGTACTTC
cdr3_aa: CASSFTGDEQYF

v_call: TRBV7-2
clone_size: -
d_call: TRBD2
j_call: TRBJ2-3
cdr3_nt: TGTGCCAGCAGCTTTGGACTAGCAATAGATACGCAGTATTTT
cdr3_aa: CASSFGLAIDTQYF

v_call: TRBV7-2
clone_size: -
d_call: -
j_call: TRBJ2-5
cdr3_nt: TGTGCCAGCAGCTTAGGGCCGGGACAACAAGAGACCCAGTACTTC
cdr3_aa: CASSLGPGQQETQYF

v_call: TRBV7-9
clone_size: once
d_call: -
j_call: TRBJ1-1
cdr3_nt: TGTGCCAGCAGCTTAGGACAGAATCGAATGAACACTGAAGCTTTCTTT
cdr3_aa: CASSLGQNRMNTEAFF

v_call: TRBV28
clone_size: -
d_call: TRBD2
j_call: TRBJ2-7
cdr3_nt: TGTGCCAGCAGGGAAGGACTAGCGGGAGTCTACGAGCAGTACTTC
cdr3_aa: CASREGLAGVYEQYF

v_call: TRBV7-9
clone_size: once
d_call: -
j_call: TRBJ2-7
cdr3_nt: TGTGCCAGCAGCAAACAGGGCGCCTCCTACTCCTACGAGCAGTACTTC
cdr3_aa: CASSKQGASYSYEQYF

v_call: TRBV5-4
clone_size: few
d_call: -
j_call: TRBJ1-4
cdr3_nt: TGTGCCAGCAGCCCGGCGGGGGGAGGTAATGAAAAACTGTTTTTT
cdr3_aa: CASSPAGGGNEKLFF

v_call: TRBV7-9
clone_size: once
d_call: TRBD1
j_call: TRBJ2-7
cdr3_nt: TGTGCCAGCAGACATCCGGGACAGGGTAGTTACGAGCAGTACTTC
cdr3_aa: CASRHPGQGSYEQYF

v_call: TRBV20-1
clone_size: -
d_call: -
j_call: TRBJ1-1
cdr3_nt: TGCAGTGCGGAGAGGTCTCGGGAAGCTTTCTTT
cdr3_aa: CSAERSREAFF

v_call: TRBV9
clone_size: -
d_call: -
j_call: TRBJ1-5
cdr3_nt: TGTGCCAGCAGCCTTACGGACAGCAACTCGAATCAGCCCCAGCATTTT
cdr3_aa: CASSLTDSNSNQPQHF

v_call: TRBV4-1
clone_size: -
d_call: -
j_call: TRBJ1-3
cdr3_nt: TGCGCCAGCAGCCAACAAAACCAGGGGATGAGCTCTGGAAACACCATATATTTT
cdr3_aa: CASSQQNQGMSSGNTIYF